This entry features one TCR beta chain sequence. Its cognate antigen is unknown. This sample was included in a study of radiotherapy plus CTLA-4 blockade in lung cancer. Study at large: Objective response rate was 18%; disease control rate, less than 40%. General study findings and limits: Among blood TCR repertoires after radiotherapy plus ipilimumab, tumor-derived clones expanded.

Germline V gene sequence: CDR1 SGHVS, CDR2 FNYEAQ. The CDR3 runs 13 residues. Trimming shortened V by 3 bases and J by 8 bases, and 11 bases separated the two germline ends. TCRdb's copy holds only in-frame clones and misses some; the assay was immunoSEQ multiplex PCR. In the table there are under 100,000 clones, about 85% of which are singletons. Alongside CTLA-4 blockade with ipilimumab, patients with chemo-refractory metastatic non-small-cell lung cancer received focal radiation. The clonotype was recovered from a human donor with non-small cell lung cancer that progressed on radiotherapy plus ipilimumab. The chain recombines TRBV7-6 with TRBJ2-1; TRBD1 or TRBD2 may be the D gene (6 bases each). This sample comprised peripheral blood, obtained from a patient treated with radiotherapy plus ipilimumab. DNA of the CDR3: TGTGCCAGCAGCTTCGTTAGGGGGGATGAGCAGTTCTTC. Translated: CASSFVRGDEQFF.